This T cell receptor (beta chain) stems from a study of blood T cells in healthy people across ages. Study conclusions and caveats: When set beside aged donors, long-lived donors presented more naive CD4+ cells and higher diversity.

Then a second PCR, running about 6 to 12 cycles, was carried out with a sample-barcoded 5' primer and a J-beta primer mix. Each CDR3 protein is one row after TCRdb ran MiXCR on the 5' RACE reads. This table has around 990,000 distinct CDR3 sequences, approximately 25% appearing once. Comments on this clonotype: Its antigen is unidentified.

V was shortened by 0 bases and J by 6 bases, with 10 bases between the two germline ends. Germline CDR1 SGHRS, CDR2 YFSETQ. The length of the CDR3 is 14 residues. These sequences were also reported in another study, on T cells of mothers and their children.

This clonotype was obtained from a girl aged 2 to 9 in good health. Sequencing input: blood. This chain connects TRBV5-1 to TRBJ2-1; tentatively, D is TRBD1 (5 bases). In DNA, the CDR3 is TGCGCCAGCAGCTTGGATGACAGAGGCAATGAGCAGTTCTTC. Encoded protein: CASSLDDRGNEQFF.